A single sample is the source of the 22 T cell receptor beta chains below, sequenced in a study of post-analysis software for immune sequencing data. General study findings and limits: The study found TRBV5-6, TRBV5-1 and TRBV20-1 among roughly 5 TRBV segments more frequent in patients than controls.

These TCRs' antigens remain unknown. Unique molecular identifiers were carried by the TCR beta cDNA libraries. Each CDR3 protein gets one entry after TCRdb re-called the PCR reads with MiXCR. In the table there are roughly 670,000 distinct CDR3 sequences, roughly three fifths of which are singletons. The specimen sequenced was blood. The receptor set was obtained from a girl aged 2-9 years with multiple sclerosis.

This chain links TRBV15 with TRBJ2-3; no clear D gene. In germline, CDR1 is LNHNV, CDR2 YYDKDF (reference sequence). The CDR3 sequence is 15 residues long. The V and J ends lost 0 bases and 4 bases respectively, with 11 bases between them. Here the CDR3 DNA reads TGTGCCACCAGCAGAGATTCCAGGTCATCAGATACGCAGTATTTT. Amino acids: CATSRDSRSSDTQYF.

The chain combines TRBV20-1 with TRBJ2-7; 9 bases match TRBD1. Germline CDR1 DFQATT, CDR2 SNEGSKA (reference sequence). The V segment lost 1 base and the J segment 4 bases; nucleotides outside the gene matches: 8. The CDR3 consists of 15 residues. This chain's CDR3 is CSARGRQGVIYEQYF. The CDR3 DNA follows: TGCAGTGCTAGAGGTCGACAGGGGGTGATATACGAGCAGTACTTC.

The chain links TRBV5-5 to TRBJ2-2; maybe TRBD1 (5 bases). V lost 3 bases and J 1 base, leaving 13 bases between the germline ends. CDR3 length: 16 amino acids. Germline CDR1 and CDR2: SGHKS and YYEKEE (reference sequence). The CDR3 loop is CASSSPGARNTGELFF. The CDR3 bases are TGTGCCAGCAGCTCACCTGGGGCCCGGAACACCGGGGAGCTGTTTTTT.

The chain combines TRBV7-9 with TRBJ2-3; tentative D call: TRBD1 (6 bases). In germline, CDR1 is SEHNR, CDR2 FQNEAQ (reference sequence). V lost 5 bases and J lost 6, with 15 bases in between. This CDR3 is 14 amino acids long. DNA of the CDR3: TGTGCCAGCAGCCCCACAGGGTCCGGGGATACGCAGTATTTT. Residues: CASSPTGSGDTQYF.

This sequence joins TRBV6-1 and TRBJ2-1; 8 bases map to TRBD2. CDR3 length: 15 amino acids. Germline CDR1 MNHNS, CDR2 SASEGT. Trimming cost V 4 bases and J 10 bases; bases outside gene matches: 12. CDR3 DNA sequence: TGTGCCAGCAGTGGAAGGACTAGCAGATCGAACGAGCAGTTCTTC. Residues: CASSGRTSRSNEQFF.

This clonotype was counted between two and nine times. Written as DNA, the CDR3 is TGTGCCAGCAGCTTAGGACACAGCACAGATACGCAGTATTTT. This sequence encodes CASSLGHSTDTQYF. This chain links TRBV7-7 with TRBJ2-3; D gene uncertain. Trimming cost V 1 base and J 0 bases, with 5 bases left between them. The CDR3 has 14 residues. Germline assignment: CDR1 SSHAT and CDR2 FNYEAQ (reference sequence).

This chain joins TRBV11-2 and TRBJ2-7, with 12 bases identical to TRBD1. CDR1 and CDR2 from the germline V gene are SGHAT and FQNNGV. The CDR3 spans 16 residues. V lost 5 bases and J lost 4; bases outside the gene matches: 9. CDR3 in amino acids: CASSPIWGQGAYEQYF. In DNA form, the CDR3 reads TGTGCCAGCAGCCCCATATGGGGACAGGGGGCGTACGAGCAGTACTTC.

The chain couples TRBV20-1 to TRBJ1-2; 8 positions match TRBD1. The J segment lost 4 bases and the V segment lost 3 bases, leaving 7 bases of the junction unmatched. CDR1 DFQATT and CDR2 SNEGSKA come from the germline V gene (reference sequence). This CDR3 is 14 amino acids long. The CDR3 protein is CSASPTGEAYGYTF. CDR3 coding DNA: TGCAGTGCTAGCCCGACAGGGGAGGCCTATGGCTACACCTTC.

The rearrangement uses TRBV4-3 and TRBJ1-1; no clear D. With 1 base removed from V and 3 bases from J, the gap between germline ends came to 9 bases. This CDR3 spans 14 amino acids. Germline lookup yields CDR1 LGHNA and CDR2 YSLEER. CDR3 nucleotides: TGCGCCAGCAGCCAAGGGAGTTGGGACACTGAAGCTTTCTTT. Amino acids: CASSQGSWDTEAFF.

This clonotype appeared many times. The chain couples TRBV10-3 to TRBJ2-1; D not resolved. Trimming took off 4 bases at V and 5 bases at J, with 6 bases between the two ends. The CDR3 contains 12 residues. Germline V gives CDR1 ENHRY, CDR2 SYGVKD. CDR3 amino acids: CAISGWDNEQFF. For the CDR3, the DNA is TGTGCCATCAGTGGCTGGGACAATGAGCAGTTCTTC.

The gene calls are TRBV15 and TRBJ2-1; tentative D call: TRBD2 (5 bases). This CDR3 region has 13 residues. Germline V gene data show CDR1 as LNHNV and CDR2 as YYDKDF (reference sequence). The ends were cut back, 7 bases at V and 3 bases at J, with 10 bases in the middle. CDR3: CATNADYYNEQFF. CDR3 bases: TGTGCCACCAACGCAGACTACTACAATGAGCAGTTCTTC.

V usage is TRBV20-1 and J usage is TRBJ1-1; tentatively, D is TRBD1 (5 bases). The CDR3 runs to 12 residues. Trimming stripped 8 bases from V and 3 bases from J, with 13 bases between. Germline lookup yields CDR1 DFQATT and CDR2 SNEGSKA (reference sequence). The CDR3 nucleotides read TGCAGTCCTGGACGGGGGGACACTGAAGCTTTCTTT. It encodes CSPGRGDTEAFF.

V is TRBV12-3 or TRBV12-4 and J is TRBJ1-1, with D maybe TRBD1 (6 bases). The germline V and J ends were trimmed by 3 bases and 6 bases, with 35 bases remaining between them. The CDR3 spans 21 residues. CDR3 nucleotide sequence: TGTGCCAGCAGTTTGGAGGGTATTCGCGGGGGCCGCACTGAGGTCGGATCTGAAGCTTTCTTT. Its translation: CASSLEGIRGGRTEVGSEAFF.

This chain links TRBV14 with TRBJ2-1; 7 bases agree with TRBD2. J was trimmed by 6 bases and V by 4 bases; bases with no gene match: 9. The germline gives CDR1 SGHDN, CDR2 FVKESK. The CDR3 spans 15 residues. Written as DNA, the CDR3 is TGTGCCAGCAGCCCGGGACTATCCAGGGCCAATGAGCAGTTCTTC. It is translated as CASSPGLSRANEQFF.

This clonotype came up a few times. The chain joins TRBV10-3 to TRBJ1-1; D is ambiguous. The V gene's germline CDR1 is ENHRY and CDR2 SYGVKD. V lost 6 bases and J lost 5, with 22 bases in between. The CDR3 sequence is 16 residues long. CDR3 nucleotide sequence: TGTGCCATCAGGGCCAGGTTCGATCCCCGAGGGACTGAAGCTTTCTTT. Its translation is CAIRARFDPRGTEAFF.

This clonotype was detected only a few times. J is TRBJ2-1 and V is TRBV29-1, with 13 bases that match TRBD2. Germline V gene sequence: CDR1 SQVTM, CDR2 ANQGSEA. After removal of 6 bases from V and 8 bases from J, the junction contained 10 bases not matched to a gene. This CDR3 is built from 15 residues. Here the CDR3 DNA reads TGCAGCGTCGCCCGGACTAGCGGGAGTACGGATGAGCAGTTCTTC. Translated: CSVARTSGSTDEQFF.

In this sample, this clonotype turned up a few times. V gene TRBV5-1 combines with J gene TRBJ1-4; weak D call: TRBD1 (5 bases). Per germline, CDR1 SGHRS and CDR2 YFSETQ. The CDR3 extends over 15 amino acids. The V end was cut by 0 bases, the J end by 8 bases, with 14 bases between. CDR3 in amino acids: CASSLEVGEGEKLFF. The CDR3, as DNA: TGCGCCAGCAGCTTGGAAGTAGGGGAGGGCGAAAAACTGTTTTTT.

The rearrangement joins TRBV12-3 or TRBV12-4 to TRBJ1-1; D possibly corresponds to TRBD1 (5 bases). Trimming removed 2 bases from V and 4 bases from J, with 17 bases in between. The CDR3 runs to 16 residues. Here the CDR3 DNA reads TGTGCCAGCAGTTTAAACCCCCAAGGGGACTCCACTGAAGCTTTCTTT. This gives the protein CASSLNPQGDSTEAFF.

The chain carries TRBV20-1 and TRBJ2-1, with 9 bases that match TRBD2. Germline CDR1 reads DFQATT; CDR2 reads SNEGSKA (reference sequence). V gave up 0 bases and J gave up 5 bases; unmatched junction bases: 8. This CDR3 comprises 16 residues. CDR3 DNA: TGCAGTGCTAGAGATCCCGGGCGGGGGGGAAACAATGAGCAGTTCTTC. Residues: CSARDPGRGGNNEQFF.

This clonotype was counted many times. This chain uses TRBV20-1 with TRBJ2-1, with 11 bases identical to TRBD2. There are 14 residues in the CDR3. Germline loops: CDR1 DFQATT, CDR2 SNEGSKA (reference sequence). Trimming took 6 bases from V and 7 from J; bases not matched to a gene: 8. CDR3 nucleotide sequence: TGCAGTGCGAAGGGACTAGCGGAGACTAATGAGCAGTTCTTC. Translated: CSAKGLAETNEQFF.

In its sample, this clonotype was seen a few times. This chain links TRBV7-9 with TRBJ1-1; the match to TRBD1 covers 10 bases. The trim removed 5 bases at V and 1 base at J, leaving 7 bases unmatched. The CDR3 spans 16 residues. CDR1 is SEHNR and CDR2 is FQNEAQ in the germline V gene (reference sequence). The chain's CDR3 is CASSDRGQIQNTEAFF. Here the CDR3 DNA reads TGTGCCAGCAGCGACAGGGGGCAGATCCAGAACACTGAAGCTTTCTTT.

The chain joins TRBV20-1 to TRBJ2-1; D is ambiguous. Germline CDR1 is DFQATT and CDR2 is SNEGSKA (reference sequence). V was pared by 6 bases and J by 5 bases, with 14 bases between. This CDR3 has 13 residues. CDR3 DNA sequence: TGCAGTGCCTTCTATAGTTTCCACAATGAGCAGTTCTTC. Translation: CSAFYSFHNEQFF.